The sequence of this T cell receptor (beta chain) was determined in a study of graft-versus-host responses after intestinal transplantation. The wider study: Transplantation in recipients was multivisceral, liver-intestinal, or isolated intestinal. Anti-thymocyte globulin induction, then tacrolimus and steroids for around 3 years, went to all recipients.

There are 14 residues in the CDR3. The V and J ends lost 5 bases and 1 base, in that order; junction bases with no gene match: 4. The V gene's germline CDR1 is LNHDA and CDR2 SQIVND (reference sequence). The data were produced by immunoSEQ multiplex PCR, yet TCRdb's version contains in-frame clones alone and is incomplete. The sample includes about 90,000 clones, roughly 93% of them seen just once. With respect to this clone: Its antigen is undetermined.

Study outcomes and limitations: Circulating GvH clone levels at their peak were associated with HvG declines (early post-transplant). GvH clones were found in recipient marrow; some appeared first in ileum or blood.

The rearrangement uses TRBV19 and TRBJ1-1; 7 positions match TRBD1. The sample consisted of unstimulated CD8+ T cells sorted from spleen or lymph node cells, taken before intestinal transplant. The sequence was collected from a human donor who received an intestinal transplant. CDR3 sequence reads: CASSAGTANTEAFF. As DNA, the CDR3 is TGTGCCAGTAGTGCCGGGACAGCGAACACTGAAGCTTTCTTT. The full variable domain, completed using reference TRBV19 and TRBJ1-1, is DGGITQSPKYLFRKEGQNVTLSCEQNLNHDAMYWYRQDPGQGLRLIYYSQIVNDFQKGDIAEGYSVSREKKESFPLTVTSAQKNPTAFYLCASSAGTANTEAFFGQGTRLTVV.